This T cell receptor (beta chain) is from a study of T cells in Graves' hyperthyroidism and ophthalmopathy (dated by TCRdb to the late 2010s). About the study as a whole: Peripheral blood samples were taken at the time of initial diagnosis, prior to any treatment. A discovery cohort of approximately 97 patients, 43 with Graves' ophthalmopathy and approximately 57 with stable Graves' hyperthyroidism, was used to find distinguishing TCR V-J signatures. Prospective prediction of ophthalmopathy was tested in an independent validation cohort consisting of fewer than 20 hyperthyroidism patients and approximately 16 patients who later progressed to ophthalmopathy. For training and testing, the 100 or so patients in the discovery cohort were randomly divided in a 7:3 ratio. In addition, the study compared T-cell repertoires in thyroid tissue and in blood from six Graves' hyperthyroidism patients. After sampling, hyperthyroidism patients received methimazole starting at 30 mg daily, and ophthalmopathy patients received high-dose intravenous methylprednisolone. TCR Vbeta CDR3 sequencing of 120 to 150 peripheral blood samples (under 45 ophthalmopathy, under 80 hyperthyroidism and some 17 progressor patients) is reported in the paper. What the study reported, not specific to this receptor: During validation, the model predicted progression to ophthalmopathy a median of about 6.3 months ahead of onset, with 60% to 71% sensitivity and 72.22% specificity. In cross-validation, a model built on a 13 V-J signature told ophthalmopathy apart from stable hyperthyroidism with approximately 90% sensitivity and 81% to 82% specificity, and in testing the same model reached 80%/75%. No statistical method was used to fix the sample size in advance, and group allocation was not hidden from the investigators. Most expanded thyroid clonotypes (frequency above 0.001) were also detected in blood, a finding suggesting that blood repertoires may reflect thyroid immune responses.

Amplification of TCR beta CDR3 regions was carried out from RNA transcripts. A first-round RT-PCR of the TCR CDR3 used the HTBI primer set with the Qiagen OneStep RT-PCR kit. Libraries were constructed in a second round of multiplex PCR, after which size selection and purification were performed. Paired-end sequencing of the libraries was performed with 100 bp reads on an Illumina HiSeq2000. Per the original workflow: Raw data were processed with SOAPnuke, discarding reads with adapters, uncalled bases, mean Phred below 15, or no exact constant-primer or identifier match. COPE v1.2.5 was used to merge the high-quality paired reads, and each unique nucleotide sequence was defined as a clonotype. MiTCR v1.1 was used to align the clonotypes against IMGT TRBV, TRBD and TRBJ reference segments. Only V-J combinations with frequency above 0.0001, covering about 99% of repertoires, were analysed. A TCS score was defined as the ratio between F50 (clonal expansion) and ExV (chaos), using BLOSUM62-based TCRdist between CDR3 peptides within each V-J. Welch's t-statistics and random forest reduced 500 to 650 V-J features to 10 to 15, which were used in a naive Bayes classifier (R e1071). TCRdb passed the public sequencing reads through fastp at Q25 and MiXCR, retaining productive beta sequences. Every distinct CDR3 protein forms one entry, paired with its most common genes and DNA. The V and J calls, along with clone size, are taken from TCRdb and not from the paper's own processing. In all, the sample holds about 420,000 distinct CDR3 sequences, and roughly 15% of those were seen once. The top ten clones comprise 5% to 6% of the sample.

This clonotype came up many times. Its antigen is not yet known. Base-call qualities are not available, and no considerably larger clone is one nucleotide away. The germline V gene supplies CDR1 SGHRS and CDR2 YFSETQ. Unmatched junction bases come to 6, with V trimmed by 1 base and J by 8 bases. Inclusive of the bounding cysteine and phenylalanine, the CDR3 is 16 residues long. The retained sequence is limited to the CDR3, 48 bases, with the frame set at the first base. Stable Graves' hyperthyroidism was defined as no progression to ophthalmopathy during 18 months of follow-up. Hyperthyroidism patients were aged 18 to 65 years and newly diagnosed, with disease duration of less than 2 months. Patients with uncontrolled infections, other autoimmune diseases, pregnancy or lactation were excluded. Diagnoses relied on clinical symptoms, serum thyroxine and TRAb, thyroid ultrasound and orbital computed tomography. Ficoll-Paque density gradient centrifugation was used to isolate PBMCs from about 9 ml of fresh peripheral blood. Total RNA was extracted with Trizol reagent, and quality was checked on an Agilent 2100 Bioanalyzer.

The source is a woman under 30 with Graves' hyperthyroidism. The chain is assembled from TRBV5-1 and TRBJ2-1; 13 central nucleotides agree with TRBD2. Sequencing used blood. The DNA sequence follows: TGCGCCAGCAGCTTGCGGAGACTAGCGGGAGGCCATGAGCAGTTCTTC. It encodes CASSLRRLAGGHEQFF.